This T cell receptor (beta chain) was captured in a study of T cell responses to AZD1222 COVID-19 vaccine. Study details: Researchers grouped second doses given at about 4 or about 12 weeks into one pool. General study results and limits: Baseline serology detected seropositivity in only a handful of AZD1222 recipients. The donors showed a predominance of white British ancestry and of females, with possible underestimation of clonal diversity. An increase in Spike-specific TCR breadth and depth was observed after two AZD1222 doses.

Measured with immunoSEQ multiplex PCR; TCRdb has only the in-frame clones, and not every one. Of approximately 150,000 clones in the sample, 75% to 90% are singletons; the top ten hold more than 1.5%. On this clone: Its specificity is not known.

Trimming pared 3 bases from V and 3 bases from J, leaving 5 bases between. Per the germline V gene, CDR1 is GTSNPN and CDR2 is SVGIG (reference sequence). This CDR3 is 11 amino acids long. The clonotype comes from an adult in good health. Source: peripheral blood, taken on day 0 of AZD1222 vaccination. This chain uses TRBV30 with TRBJ1-2; the D is unclear. Written as DNA, the CDR3 is TGTGCCTGGAGCGATCACTATGGCTACACCTTC. Translating it yields CAWSDHYGYTF.